The 28 T cell receptor beta chains in this list originate from one sample, sequenced in a study of cytomegalovirus exposure and HLA in healthy donors. The repertoire was sequenced with immunoSEQ multiplex PCR; TCRdb's copy has only in-frame clones and lacks some. The table has 100,000 to 130,000 clones, under 97% seen once. The sample was PBMCs. These receptors came from a woman aged 18-30 years in good health and CMV-seronegative.

V usage is TRBV28 and J usage is TRBJ2-7, with D possibly TRBD2 on 5 matching bases. The germline CDR1 and CDR2 sequences are MDHEN and SYDVKM. The V and J ends lost 2 bases and 3 bases respectively, with 14 bases between them. CDR3 size: 15 residues. DNA of the CDR3: TGTGCCAGCAGTTTAAACACGTTCGGGGTCTACGAGCAGTACTTC. As protein: CASSLNTFGVYEQYF.

V and J are TRBV5-1 and TRBJ2-7; D may be TRBD1 (6 bases). This CDR3 spans 15 amino acids. Germline V gene lookup returns CDR1 SGHRS and CDR2 YFSETQ. V lost 5 bases and J 0 bases, leaving 15 bases between the germline ends. The CDR3 loop reads CASRHSDRISYEQYF. The CDR3 bases are TGCGCCAGCAGACATTCTGACAGGATCTCCTACGAGCAGTACTTC.

The chain combines TRBV7-3 with TRBJ1-1; no clear D. Trimming pared 1 base from V and 4 bases from J, leaving 7 bases between. CDR1 and CDR2 from the germline V gene are SGHTA and FQGTGA. The CDR3 runs to 13 residues. CDR3 region: CASSLNFGTEAFF. The CDR3 DNA follows: TGTGCCAGCAGCTTAAACTTTGGCACTGAAGCTTTCTTT.

The sample holds one count of this clone. The chain links TRBV27 to TRBJ2-7, with 8 nucleotides matching TRBD1. The trim removed 0 bases at V and 5 bases at J, leaving 6 bases unmatched. Germline V CDR1 and CDR2: MNHEY, SMNVEV (reference sequence). This CDR3 region has 15 residues. As DNA, the CDR3 is TGTGCCAGCAGTTTATCTCAGGGGGCGAGGAACGAGCAGTACTTC. Its protein product is CASSLSQGARNEQYF.

This clone was seen a handful of times. The CDR3 loop is CASSAGQVRSPLHF. The CDR3 bases are TGTGCCAGCAGTGCGGGACAGGTTCGTTCACCCCTCCACTTT. V usage is TRBV2 and J usage is TRBJ1-6, with 8 bases aligning to TRBD1. With V trimmed by 4 bases and J by 9 bases, 5 bases remained unmatched. This CDR3 has 14 residues. Germline V CDR1 and CDR2: SNHLY, FYNNEI.

Worth noting for this clone: The limits of the CDR3 on the DNA are not certain, so only TCRdb's listed CDR3 is given. The chain is built from TRBV29-1 and TRBJ2-3; TRBD1 is taken as the D call from the table, unchecked against the DNA. Germline V gene sequence: CDR1 SQVTM, CDR2 ANQGSEA. The CDR3 spans 13 residues, counting both ends. The CDR3 reads CSVEDLFGTGSYF.

Only one count was recorded for this clone. The CDR3 reads CASSVRLVLASGATEAFF. The CDR3 bases are TGTGCCAGCAGTGTACGACTTGTTTTGGCATCTGGGGCCACTGAAGCTTTCTTT. The V call is TRBV6-1, the J call TRBJ1-1, with D perhaps TRBD1 (5 bases). The CDR3 is 18 residues long. Germline lookup yields CDR1 MNHNS and CDR2 SASEGT. Trimming took 4 bases from V and 4 from J, leaving 25 bases between them.

This sequence joins TRBV28 and TRBJ1-2, with D hard to call. The germline CDR1 and CDR2 sequences are MDHEN and SYDVKM. The germline V and J ends were trimmed by 6 bases and 2 bases, with 13 bases remaining between them. The CDR3 length is 14 residues. This CDR3 is CASSPSGMNYGYTF. The CDR3 nucleotides read TGTGCCAGCAGCCCTTCGGGGATGAACTATGGCTACACCTTC.

This chain links TRBV30 with TRBJ2-7, with a possible D match to TRBD1 (6 bases). Germline V gene data show CDR1 as GTSNPN and CDR2 as SVGIG (reference sequence). V was pared by 8 bases and J by 3 bases, with 17 bases between. The CDR3 runs 13 residues. CDR3 sequence reads: CARSGTPYYEQYF. DNA for the CDR3: TGTGCCCGGTCCGGGACACCGTACTACGAGCAGTACTTC.

This chain joins TRBV5-1 and TRBJ1-6, with D perhaps matching TRBD1 (6 bases). CDR1 and CDR2 from the germline V gene are SGHRS and YFSETQ. The CDR3 extends over 17 amino acids. The V and J ends lost 3 bases and 8 bases respectively, with 21 bases between them. In DNA form, the CDR3 reads TGCGCCAGCAGCTCAGTGCCTCAGGGGTCTCGATATTCACCCCTCCACTTT. Translated: CASSSVPQGSRYSPLHF.

The rearrangement links TRBV4-1 to TRBJ2-7; 9 bases map to TRBD2. After removal of 1 base from V and 1 base from J, the junction contained 5 bases not matched to a gene. The CDR3 has 16 residues. Per germline, CDR1 MGHRA and CDR2 YSYEKL. The CDR3 nucleotides read TGCGCCAGCAGCCAAGCGTCCGCGGGGGGGTCCTACGAGCAGTACTTC. Its protein product is CASSQASAGGSYEQYF.

The rearrangement links TRBV4-1 to TRBJ1-5; D perhaps matches TRBD1 (6 bases). CDR1 and CDR2 from the germline V gene are MGHRA and YSYEKL. V lost 0 bases and J lost 7, with 16 bases in between. The CDR3 spans 16 residues. The chain's CDR3 is CASSQERSGDVQPQHF. The CDR3 DNA sequence: TGCGCCAGCAGCCAAGAGAGGTCAGGGGATGTCCAGCCCCAGCATTTT.

The chain is built from TRBV5-8 and TRBJ2-6, with a tentative D call TRBD1 (5 bases). This CDR3 comprises 16 residues. The germline V and J ends were trimmed by 0 bases and 0 bases, with 7 bases remaining between them. Per the germline V gene, CDR1 is SGHTS and CDR2 is YDEGEE. The CDR3 coding sequence is TGTGCCAGCAGCTTGGGACAGATCTCTGGGGCCAACGTCCTGACTTTC. Residues: CASSLGQISGANVLTF. Based on the CDR3 plus reference TRBV5-8 and TRBJ2-6, the full variable domain is EAGVTQSPTHLIKTRGQQATLRCSPISGHTSVYWYQQALGLGLQFLLWYDEGEERNRGNFPPRFSGRQFPNYSSELNVNALELEDSALYLCASSLGQISGANVLTFGAGSRLTVL.

The rearrangement joins TRBV5-8 to TRBJ1-5; D is perhaps TRBD1 (6 bases). CDR3 size: 15 residues. Germline-derived CDR1 and CDR2 are SGHTS and YDEGEE. Trimming stripped 7 bases from V and 1 base from J, with 15 bases between. The CDR3 DNA follows: TGTGCCAGCTCCAGGGGTCCCCAGAGCAATCAGCCCCAGCATTTT. Its translation is CASSRGPQSNQPQHF. The full variable domain, completed using reference TRBV5-8 and TRBJ1-5, is EAGVTQSPTHLIKTRGQQATLRCSPISGHTSVYWYQQALGLGLQFLLWYDEGEERNRGNFPPRFSGRQFPNYSSELNVNALELEDSALYLCASSRGPQSNQPQHFGDGTRLSIL.

The V gene is TRBV18, the J gene TRBJ1-4, with D uncertain. V gave up 2 bases and J gave up 4 bases, with 8 bases separating them. CDR1 KGHSH and CDR2 LQKENI come from the germline V gene. The CDR3 runs to 14 residues. The CDR3 nucleotides are TGTGCCAGCTCACCATCGGGAGGTAATGAAAAACTGTTTTTT. Its translation: CASSPSGGNEKLFF.

V usage is TRBV6-1 and J usage is TRBJ2-7; no firm D call. The V and J ends lost 6 bases and 0 bases respectively, with 12 bases between them. This CDR3 has 14 residues. Germline V gene sequence: CDR1 MNHNS, CDR2 SASEGT. The CDR3 DNA follows: TGTGCCAGCAGCACAGTTTTAAGCTCCTACGAGCAGTACTTC. It yields the protein CASSTVLSSYEQYF.

The gene calls are TRBV7-2 and TRBJ1-1; maybe TRBD1 (6 bases). Germline CDR1 is SGHTA and CDR2 is FQGNSA. The CDR3 spans 15 residues. V gave up 5 bases and J gave up 0 bases, with 13 bases separating them. CDR3 DNA sequence: TGTGCCAGCAGCCCAAGGGGGAACATGAACACTGAAGCTTTCTTT. Protein sequence: CASSPRGNMNTEAFF.

The V call is TRBV4-1, the J call TRBJ2-3; 7 positions agree with TRBD2. J lost 2 bases, V lost 4 bases, and 12 bases had no gene match. The CDR3 contains 17 residues. Germline V gene data show CDR1 as MGHRA and CDR2 as YSYEKL. The CDR3 protein is CASSPQTSGADTDTQYF. The CDR3 DNA follows: TGCGCCAGCAGCCCGCAAACGAGCGGGGCCGACACAGATACGCAGTATTTT.

The chain links TRBV7-2 to TRBJ2-3; perhaps TRBD2 as D (5 bases). V lost 1 base and J lost 3, with 5 bases in between. CDR1 is SGHTA, CDR2 FQGNSA, per germline. This CDR3 comprises 13 residues. CDR3 sequence: CASSLGGTDTQYF. The CDR3 DNA follows: TGTGCCAGCAGCTTAGGCGGGACAGATACGCAGTATTTT.

The gene calls are TRBV28 and TRBJ2-5; D might be TRBD2 (6 bases). With 3 bases removed from V and 5 bases from J, the gap between germline ends came to 13 bases. This CDR3 is built from 14 residues. Germline CDR1 is MDHEN and CDR2 is SYDVKM. CDR3 in amino acids: CASSFLPAGETQYF. The CDR3 coding sequence is TGTGCCAGCAGTTTTTTACCGGCGGGGGAGACCCAGTACTTC.

The V call is TRBV25-1, the J call TRBJ2-7, with a tentative D call TRBD2 (6 bases). The CDR3 sequence is 13 residues long. CDR1 and CDR2 from the germline V gene are MGHDK and SYGVNS. V lost 4 bases, J lost 7 bases, and 14 bases lay in between. The CDR3 DNA is TGTGCCAGCAGTGCGATCTGGGGGGATGAGCAGTACTTC. It translates to CASSAIWGDEQYF.

The chain is built from TRBV28 and TRBJ2-2, with TRBD2 as a possible D gene (7 bases). The CDR3 has 15 amino acids. Germline values: CDR1 MDHEN, CDR2 SYDVKM. Trimming removed 3 bases from V and 7 bases from J, with 15 bases in between. The CDR3 is CASSFVGGADGELFF. In DNA form, the CDR3 reads TGTGCCAGCAGTTTTGTGGGGGGGGCTGACGGGGAGCTGTTTTTT.

This rearrangement joins TRBV7-2 to TRBJ2-3; 9 nucleotides agree with TRBD2. Per germline, CDR1 SGHTA and CDR2 FQGNSA. The CDR3 has 16 amino acids. J lost 0 bases, V lost 6 bases, and 7 bases had no gene match. CDR3 DNA: TGTGCCAGCAGTTATCGCGGGGGGGCAAGCACAGATACGCAGTATTTT. Amino acid sequence: CASSYRGGASTDTQYF.

The rearrangement joins TRBV15 to TRBJ1-2, with a weak D call TRBD1 (6 bases). CDR1 is LNHNV, CDR2 YYDKDF, per germline (reference sequence). The CDR3 contains 13 residues. Trimming cost V 0 bases and J 8 bases, with 10 bases left between them. Here the CDR3 DNA reads TGTGCCACCAGCAGAGACAGGGGCCGCGGCTACACCTTC. Translating gives CATSRDRGRGYTF.

V is TRBV11-2 and J is TRBJ2-7; 8 bases fit TRBD2. The germline V gene has CDR1 SGHAT and CDR2 FQNNGV. The J segment lost 5 bases and the V segment lost 5 bases, leaving 11 bases of the junction unmatched. CDR3 length: 15 residues. CDR3 residues: CASSVAGLVLNEQYF. Here the CDR3 DNA reads TGTGCCAGCAGCGTAGCGGGACTAGTACTCAACGAGCAGTACTTC.

The chain is built from TRBV10-3 and TRBJ2-5; TRBD2 matches 10 bases. Per the germline V gene, CDR1 is ENHRY and CDR2 is SYGVKD. The junction had 8 bases not matched to a gene; V was cut back by 11 bases and J by 2 bases. The CDR3 runs to 14 residues. The CDR3 loop is CAASPSGGQETQYF. CDR3 DNA: TGTGCCGCGAGTCCTAGCGGGGGACAAGAGACCCAGTACTTC.

The rearrangement uses TRBV6-1 and TRBJ1-5, with TRBD1 as a possible D gene (5 bases). The V end lost 6 bases, the J end lost 0 bases, and 12 bases lay between the germline ends. This CDR3 is built from 15 residues. Germline CDR1 is MNHNS and CDR2 is SASEGT. This CDR3 reads CASSPGTLSNQPQHF. CDR3 DNA sequence: TGTGCCAGCAGCCCAGGGACTCTTAGCAATCAGCCCCAGCATTTT.

The V and J genes are TRBV19 and TRBJ2-2; 8 bases map to TRBD2. Germline values: CDR1 LNHDA, CDR2 SQIVND (reference sequence). This CDR3 has 15 amino acids. Unmatched junction bases numbered 5, after V lost 3 bases and J lost 5 bases. The CDR3 here is CASSMSGGGTGELFF. The CDR3 nucleotides are TGTGCCAGTAGTATGAGCGGGGGAGGGACCGGGGAGCTGTTTTTT.